These T cell receptor beta chains were read from a single sample in a study of blood T cells in healthy people across ages. TCRdb reprocessed the 5' RACE reads with MiXCR, giving one entry per CDR3 protein. This sample yields hundreds of thousands of distinct CDR3 sequences, of which 25% to 35% are seen a single time; roughly 14% belongs to the top ten. Sequenced: blood. These receptors came from a woman older than 75 in good health. CDR3s include the opening cysteine and the closing phenylalanine or tryptophan. Each record gives: clone size, J gene, V gene, D gene, CDR3 DNA, CDR3 protein. A D gene is named only where the DNA matches it firmly. The size entry is marked missing in some rows and otherwise reads once, few, many or a size class.

many TRBJ2-5 TRBV11-2 - TGTGCCAGCAGCTCCGGGATTACGGGGGAAGGGGAGACCCAGTACTTC CASSSGITGEGETQYF
many TRBJ1-6 TRBV7-9 - TGTGCCAGCAGCCATCAGGAGGGAGCTTCACCCCTCCACTTT CASSHQEGASPLHF
many TRBJ2-6 TRBV7-3 - TGTGCCAGCAGCTTAAAGGGGGGACCTTCCTCTGGGGCCAACGTCCTGACTTTC CASSLKGGPSSGANVLTF
- TRBJ2-7 TRBV15 - TGTGCCACCAGCAGAGGAATGTACAATGAGCAGTACTTC CATSRGMYNEQYF
many TRBJ2-1 TRBV4-3 - TGCGCCAGCAGCCAAGATATAACCGGTGAGCAGTTCTTC CASSQDITGEQFF
- TRBJ2-1 TRBV30 TRBD2 TGTGCCTGGAGACCCGGGGGGGCAGATGAGCAGTTCTTC CAWRPGGADEQFF
many TRBJ1-4 TRBV6-1 - TGTGCCAGCAGCCCGATGGGAAAACTGTTTTTT CASSPMGKLFF
- TRBJ2-7 TRBV12-3/TRBV12-4 - TGTGCCAGCAGTTTAGACTTCTCCTACGAGCAGTACTTC CASSLDFSYEQYF
many TRBJ1-4 TRBV4-3 - TGCGCCAGCAGCCAAGATCCGGCGCAGGCCAGCGCTAGTGAAAAACTGTTTTTT CASSQDPAQASASEKLFF
- TRBJ2-5 TRBV14 TRBD1 TGTGCCAGCAGCCATTATCCGGGACAGGGGGCGAAAGAGACCCAGTACTTC CASSHYPGQGAKETQYF
- TRBJ1-2 TRBV20-1 TRBD1 TGCAGTGCTCCCCAGTCCGGGACAGGAGCATTCGCTGGCTACACCTTC CSAPQSGTGAFAGYTF
few TRBJ2-1 TRBV19 - TGTGCCATCCAGAACGGGGTAGGGGAGCAGTTCTTC CAIQNGVGEQFF
many TRBJ2-5 TRBV12-3/TRBV12-4 TRBD2 TGTGCCAGCAGTTCCACTAGCGCCGGCACCCAGTACTTC CASSSTSAGTQYF
- TRBJ1-6 TRBV2 - TGTGCCAGCAGAAATTATGTAGGGCAGGGCAATTCACCCCTCCACTTT CASRNYVGQGNSPLHF
few TRBJ1-5 TRBV2 - TGTGCCAGCAGTGCCAGACAGGCCGGGAGCAATCAGCCCCAGCATTTT CASSARQAGSNQPQHF
many TRBJ1-5 TRBV3-1 - TGTGCCAGCAGCCAGCAGCCGTTGAGCGGGCAGCCCCAGCATTTT CASSQQPLSGQPQHF
many TRBJ2-5 TRBV4-1 TRBD2 TGCGCCAGCAGCCAAGATTCGGGAGGGGCTCAGCAAGAGACCCAGTACTTC CASSQDSGGAQQETQYF
few TRBJ2-5 TRBV10-3 - TGTGCCGTCAGTGACAAGGGGGGCCCCTACCAAGAGACCCAGTACTTC CAVSDKGGPYQETQYF
- TRBJ2-3 TRBV6-6 TRBD2 TGTGCCAGCAGTTACGGGACTAGCGGGGATACGCAGTATTTT CASSYGTSGDTQYF
- TRBJ2-5 TRBV9 - TGTGCCAGCAGCGGTCGGAACCCCGAAGAGACCCAGTACTTC CASSGRNPEETQYF
few TRBJ1-4 TRBV5-5 - TGTGCCAGCAGCTTGGTAGGGAGTGAAAAACTGTTTTTT CASSLVGSEKLFF
- TRBJ2-1 TRBV20-1 - TGCAGTGCTAGAAAATCTCGAAGCTCCTACAATGAGCAGTTCTTC CSARKSRSSYNEQFF
- TRBJ2-5 TRBV7-6 - TGTGCCATCATGGGAAGGGATCAAGAGACCCAGTACTTC CAIMGRDQETQYF
few TRBJ2-7 TRBV28 - TGTGCCAGCAGCCTGGACGTGCTTGAGCAGTACTTC CASSLDVLEQYF
many TRBJ2-4 TRBV12-3/TRBV12-4 TRBD2 TGTGCCAGCAGCCGCCGTCCTCCGGGACTAGCGGGGGGGAACATTCAGTACTTC CASSRRPPGLAGGNIQYF
many TRBJ1-2 TRBV6-5 TRBD1 TGTGCCAGCAGCGTGACAGGGGGCCATGGCTACACCTTC CASSVTGGHGYTF
- TRBJ1-2 TRBV15 TRBD1 TGTGCCACCAGCCCGGGGACAGGGCGGTATGGCTACACCTTC CATSPGTGRYGYTF
few TRBJ1-5 TRBV7-9 - TGTGCCAGCAGCGTGACTTCTCAGGATCAGCCCCAGCATTTT CASSVTSQDQPQHF
- TRBJ2-7 TRBV6-2/TRBV6-3 - TGTGCCAGCACCCCACTAGGGTTAATCTCCTACGAGCAGTACTTC CASTPLGLISYEQYF
- TRBJ2-7 TRBV12-3/TRBV12-4 - TGTGCCAGCAGTGCTACGAATCCCTACGAGCAGTACTTC CASSATNPYEQYF
many TRBJ2-3 TRBV7-2 - TGTGCCAGCAGTCCGGGGATTACGCAGTATTTT CASSPGITQYF
- TRBJ1-5 TRBV6-1 - TGTGCCTGCAGTGAAAATACCGCGGGGTATAGCAATCAGCCCCAGCATTTT CACSENTAGYSNQPQHF
once TRBJ2-4 TRBV9 TRBD1 TGTGCCAGCAGCCCAGGGACAGGGGGAGACATTCAGTACTTC CASSPGTGGDIQYF
many TRBJ1-5 TRBV6-2/TRBV6-3 - TGTGCCAGCAGCTCAGGGTTGTTGGGTCAGCCCCAGCATTTT CASSSGLLGQPQHF
- TRBJ1-2 TRBV7-9 - TGTGCCAGCAGCTCCGGGATTTCTCAGGAAAATCGTGGGCGCTACACCTTC CASSSGISQENRGRYTF
few TRBJ2-3 TRBV4-3 - TGCGCCAGCAGCCAAGATTTGCGGGTCGGCACAGATACGCAGTATTTT CASSQDLRVGTDTQYF
few TRBJ2-1 TRBV2 TRBD2 TGTGCCAGCAGCCTCTCTAGCGGCATGGGTAATGAGCAGTTCTTC CASSLSSGMGNEQFF
many TRBJ2-1 TRBV6-1 - TGTGCCAGCAGTGGCCGGGGTGAGCGGAACAATGAGCAGTTCTTC CASSGRGERNNEQFF
many TRBJ2-5 TRBV15 TRBD1 TGTGCCACCGGAAGAGCAGGGGGCCGGGAGACCCAGTACTTC CATGRAGGRETQYF
many TRBJ2-3 TRBV9 TRBD2 TGTGCCAGCAGCGTATTACGGGGGGGAGGAGATACGCAGTATTTT CASSVLRGGGDTQYF
- TRBJ2-7 TRBV2 - TGTGCCAGCAGTGAACAGTCCTGCGAGCAGTACTTC CASSEQSCEQYF
few TRBJ1-1 TRBV27 - TGTGCCAGCAGTTGGCAGGGAAGAGACACTGAAGCTTTCTTT CASSWQGRDTEAFF
many TRBJ2-7 TRBV29-1 - TGCAGCGCTGGACGCTCGCTCTCCTACGAGCAGTACTTC CSAGRSLSYEQYF
few TRBJ2-3 TRBV29-1 - TGCAGCGTTGAGCGAGACAGCCTTAGCACAGATACGCAGTATTTT CSVERDSLSTDTQYF
- TRBJ2-7 TRBV15 TRBD2 TGTGCCACCAGCGTTTGGGGAGGGAACTACGAGCAGTACTTC CATSVWGGNYEQYF
few TRBJ1-6 TRBV30 - TGTGCCTGGGGGCAAAGTTATAATTCACCCCTCCACTTT CAWGQSYNSPLHF
few TRBJ1-4 TRBV6-6 - TGTGCCTCGGAGGTTAATGAAAAACTGTTTTTT CASEVNEKLFF
- TRBJ2-5 TRBV4-2 - TGTGCCAGCAGCCGAGGACCGGGACAAGAGACCCAGTACTTC CASSRGPGQETQYF
many TRBJ2-1 TRBV6-6 - TGTGCCAGCAGTAACCGACAGACCTACAATGAGCAGTTCTTC CASSNRQTYNEQFF
few TRBJ2-5 TRBV6-6 TRBD2 TGTGCCAGCAGTTACTCGAATTCCGCGGGGGGCTTATATGAGCAGTACTTC CASSYSNSAGGLYEQYF
many TRBJ1-2 TRBV3-1 - TGTGCCAGCAGCCAAGCCATTTCCCGGGACGGAAGATATGGCTACACCTTC CASSQAISRDGRYGYTF
many TRBJ2-7 TRBV20-1 - TGCAGTGTGAGGTTTTCGTACTTC CSVRFSYF
few TRBJ1-6 TRBV14 - TGTGCCAGCAGCGATCAGAGGACAAAGAATTCACCCCTCCACTTT CASSDQRTKNSPLHF
once TRBJ1-4 TRBV7-2 TRBD1 TGTGCCAGCAGCTCACAGGGGGTGACTAATGAAAAACGGTTTTTT CASSSQGVTNEKRFF
many TRBJ2-5 TRBV18 - TGTGCCAGCTCACCACTGTCCAGTCAAGAGACCCAGTACTTC CASSPLSSQETQYF
- TRBJ2-7 TRBV6-6 - TGTGCCAGCAGCCAAAAGGGATCCGGACCCTGCGAGCAGTACTTC CASSQKGSGPCEQYF
once TRBJ2-3 TRBV20-1 TRBD1 TGCAGTGCTCCAGGGACAGGAGTCACAGATACGCAGTATTTT CSAPGTGVTDTQYF
many TRBJ1-1 TRBV5-1 - TGCGCCAGCAGCTTCCGGGAGTTTAACACTGAAGCTTTCTTT CASSFREFNTEAFF
many TRBJ2-1 TRBV12-3/TRBV12-4 TRBD2 TGTGCCAGCAGTGCATCTAGCGGGGGTCGGTCCTACAATGAGCAGTTCTTC CASSASSGGRSYNEQFF